This note documents a single TCR beta chain sequence. This entry comes from a study of PD-L1 blockade in urothelial cancer. Study at large: Patients arrived having already received 0 to 3 prior chemotherapy regimens. Investigators checked blood 3 weeks (second dose) and 6 weeks after treatment start.

Generated by immunoSEQ multiplex PCR, the TCRdb table keeps only in-frame clones and is missing some. The sample includes around 69,000 clones, approximately 90% of them seen just once. The time point was: peripheral blood 6 weeks after treatment start. Source: PBMCs, taken around atezolizumab (anti-PD-L1) treatment. The TCR comes from an elderly woman with urothelial cancer.

CDR3 sequence (DNA): TGTGCCAGCCATAAAGGGACAGGGGCTAACTATGGCTACACCTTC. As protein: CASHKGTGANYGYTF. V and J are TRBV9 and TRBJ1-2, with 10 nucleotides matching TRBD1. The V and J ends lost 7 bases and 0 bases, in that order; junction bases with no gene match: 6. Germline loops: CDR1 SGDLS, CDR2 YYNGEE. The CDR3 runs 15 residues.